These 32 T cell receptor beta chains were all obtained from the same sample, sequenced in a study of OX40 agonist ivuxolimab in advanced cancers. The data were produced by immunoSEQ multiplex PCR, yet TCRdb's version contains in-frame clones alone and is incomplete. The sample carries over 80,000 clones, roughly 80% recorded once. Sequences were derived from CD4+ or CD8+ T cells sorted from blood, sampled in a trial of the OX40 agonist ivuxolimab. These receptors originate from an adult with an advanced solid tumor such as melanoma, head and neck, liver or kidney cancer.

In this sample, this clone turned up a few times. The J gene is TRBJ2-7, the V gene TRBV4-3; D is unresolved. The germline V and J ends were trimmed by 0 bases and 9 bases, with 12 bases remaining between them. Germline V lookup: CDR1 LGHNA, CDR2 YSLEER. The CDR3 is 13 amino acids. CDR3 loop: CASSQDGSLRQYF. The CDR3 coding sequence is TGCGCCAGCAGCCAAGATGGCAGCCTTCGGCAGTACTTC.

This rearrangement joins TRBV14 to TRBJ2-7; D perhaps matches TRBD1 (5 bases). Germline loops: CDR1 SGHDN, CDR2 FVKESK. This CDR3 has 15 amino acids. Trimming left V 1 base short and J 3 bases short, with 13 bases between. CDR3 coding DNA: TGTGCCAGCAGCCAAGGGATAGCAGGACACTACGAGCAGTACTTC. As protein: CASSQGIAGHYEQYF. Variable domain in full (rest from reference TRBV14 and TRBJ2-7): EAGVTQFPSHSVIEKGQTVTLRCDPISGHDNLYWYRRVMGKEIKFLLHFVKESKQDESGMPNNRFLAERTGGTYSTLKVQPAELEDSGVYFCASSQGIAGHYEQYFGPGTRLTVT.

The chain links TRBV5-4 to TRBJ1-4; 8 bases fit TRBD1. V shed 4 bases and J 1 base; nucleotides not matched to a gene: 6. CDR3 size: 16 residues. Germline V gene sequence: CDR1 SGHNT, CDR2 YYREEE (reference sequence). This chain's CDR3 is CASSPGGLVTNEKLFF. Here the CDR3 DNA reads TGTGCCAGCAGCCCAGGGGGCTTAGTAACTAATGAAAAACTGTTTTTT.

V usage is TRBV5-1 and J usage is TRBJ1-2; 10 bases line up with TRBD1. This CDR3 is built from 16 residues. V gave up 4 bases and J gave up 4 bases; unmatched junction bases: 10. CDR1 is SGHRS, CDR2 YFSETQ, per germline. The CDR3 spells CASSPRDRGQIYGYTF. In nucleotides, the CDR3 is TGCGCCAGCAGCCCTCGTGACAGGGGGCAGATCTATGGCTACACCTTC.

This rearrangement joins TRBV10-3 to TRBJ2-7, with TRBD1 matching over 9 bases. The CDR3 has 13 residues. V lost 5 bases, J lost 2 bases, and 1 base stayed unmatched. Germline CDR1 is ENHRY and CDR2 is SYGVKD. CDR3 sequence (DNA): TGTGCCATCAGTCGACAGGGGGCCTACGAGCAGTACTTC. Translating gives CAISRQGAYEQYF.

This chain connects TRBV11-2 to TRBJ1-4; D might be TRBD1 (6 bases). The CDR3 runs to 15 residues. The germline CDR1 and CDR2 sequences are SGHAT and FQNNGV. V lost 2 bases and J lost 2, with 9 bases in between. CDR3 in DNA: TGTGCCAGCAGCTTATTCGGGGGCACTAATGAAAAACTGTTTTTT. This codes for CASSLFGGTNEKLFF.

This chain joins TRBV5-1 and TRBJ2-3; D not certain. Germline CDR1 and CDR2: SGHRS and YFSETQ. The CDR3 sequence is 15 residues long. Trimming left V 0 bases short and J 0 bases short, with 8 bases between. CDR3 protein: CASSLGRASTDTQYF. The CDR3 DNA reads as TGCGCCAGCAGCTTGGGTAGGGCGAGCACAGATACGCAGTATTTT.

The chain employs TRBV10-3 and TRBJ2-2; 12 bases fit TRBD2. This CDR3 has 17 amino acids. In germline, CDR1 is ENHRY, CDR2 SYGVKD. V dropped 0 bases and J dropped 2; count of bases not matched to a gene: 1. DNA for the CDR3: TGTGCCATCAGTGAGTCGGGACTAGCGGGTAACACCGGGGAGCTGTTTTTT. Translating gives CAISESGLAGNTGELFF.

This clone was counted only a few times. The chain carries TRBV7-2 and TRBJ2-4; D remains unclear. V lost 4 bases and J lost 6, with 13 bases in between. CDR1 SGHTA and CDR2 FQGNSA come from the germline V gene. This CDR3 contains 14 residues. DNA of the CDR3: TGTGCCAGCAGCTCTGCCCGACTGGGAAACATTCAGTACTTC. Translated: CASSSARLGNIQYF.

The chain carries TRBV7-9 and TRBJ1-1; the D is unclear. The ends were cut back, 1 base at V and 10 bases at J, with 10 bases in the middle. Germline loops: CDR1 SEHNR, CDR2 FQNEAQ (reference sequence). This CDR3 is built from 12 residues. CDR3 amino acids: CASSLEGAGAFF. For the CDR3, the DNA is TGTGCCAGCAGCTTAGAGGGCGCTGGAGCTTTCTTT.

This clone was seen only once. V is TRBV4-3 and J is TRBJ2-7, with 10 bases that match TRBD1. The V gene's germline CDR1 is LGHNA and CDR2 YSLEER. The CDR3 is 17 amino acids. V was clipped by 1 base and J by 2 bases; unmatched bases: 8. CDR3 residues: CASSQASGTGVTYEQYF. CDR3 nucleotides: TGCGCCAGCAGCCAAGCCTCCGGGACAGGGGTAACCTACGAGCAGTACTTC.

The chain joins TRBV7-2 to TRBJ2-7; 8 positions agree with TRBD1. This CDR3 is built from 15 residues. The germline V gene encodes CDR1 SGHTA and CDR2 FQGNSA. Losses at the gene ends were 1 base for V and 6 bases for J; bases not matched to a gene: 8. The CDR3 DNA reads as TGTGCCAGCAGCTTAGACAGGACAGGGATGGCCGAGCAGTACTTC. Translating it yields CASSLDRTGMAEQYF.

V gene TRBV7-3 combines with J gene TRBJ2-7; D uncertain. V lost 2 bases and J lost 2, with 13 bases in between. CDR1 is SGHTA and CDR2 is FQGTGA in the germline V gene. The CDR3 contains 15 residues. The CDR3 bases are TGTGCCAGCAGCTTAGAACCAGGTGGGACCTACGAGCAGTACTTC. It codes for CASSLEPGGTYEQYF.

CDR3 loop: CASSSPGGSYEQYF. As DNA, the CDR3 is TGTGCCAGCAGTTCTCCAGGGGGCTCCTACGAGCAGTACTTC. This sequence joins TRBV6-5 and TRBJ2-7, with TRBD1 matching over 7 bases. Germline CDR1 MNHEY, CDR2 SVGAGI. The V and J ends lost 4 bases and 0 bases, in that order; junction bases with no gene match: 3. The CDR3 has 14 residues.

The J gene is TRBJ2-1, the V gene TRBV5-1; 14 bases line up with TRBD2. The CDR3 sequence is 17 residues long. The germline V gene encodes CDR1 SGHRS and CDR2 YFSETQ. Trimming at V came to 5 bases and at J to 7 bases, leaving 11 bases not matched to a gene. The CDR3 reads CASRRGLAGGFVNEQFF. CDR3 nucleotide sequence: TGCGCCAGCAGACGAGGACTAGCGGGGGGATTTGTAAATGAGCAGTTCTTC.

The chain couples TRBV27 to TRBJ1-2; the match to TRBD1 covers 9 bases. V lost 3 bases to trimming and J lost 10 bases; unmatched junction nucleotides: 9. Looked up from germline, CDR1 is MNHEY and CDR2 is SMNVEV (reference sequence). This CDR3 region has 14 residues. The CDR3 region has the DNA TGTGCCAGCAGTTTTTCCGGGACAGGGTTTATCTACACCTTC. Translation gives CASSFSGTGFIYTF.

The chain recombines TRBV28 with TRBJ2-2; D is possibly TRBD2 (5 bases). In germline, CDR1 is MDHEN, CDR2 SYDVKM. This CDR3 is built from 14 residues. The V and J ends lost 5 bases and 5 bases respectively, with 12 bases between them. Here the CDR3 reads CASSLPTGTGELFF. In nucleotides, the CDR3 is TGTGCCAGCAGTCTACCAACGGGGACCGGGGAGCTGTTTTTT.

This clone came up many times. The V and J genes are TRBV5-4 and TRBJ2-7, with 9 bases matching TRBD2. The V gene's germline CDR1 is SGHNT and CDR2 YYREEE (reference sequence). This CDR3 has 16 amino acids. J was trimmed by 1 base and V by 0 bases; bases with no gene match: 5. Here the CDR3 reads CASSLVGLAGSYEQYF. CDR3 DNA: TGTGCCAGCAGCTTGGTTGGCCTAGCGGGGTCCTACGAGCAGTACTTC.

The V gene is TRBV5-1, the J gene TRBJ1-1; tentative D call: TRBD1 (6 bases). The CDR3 spans 14 residues. The V end was cut by 4 bases, the J end by 1 base, with 11 bases between. Germline loops: CDR1 SGHRS, CDR2 YFSETQ. The CDR3 region is CASSNGQPNTEAFF. The CDR3 nucleotides are TGCGCCAGCAGCAACGGACAGCCGAACACTGAAGCTTTCTTT.

The chain employs TRBV4-3 and TRBJ1-1; 12 bases are a match to TRBD1. Germline V CDR1 and CDR2: LGHNA, YSLEER. V shed 3 bases and J 7 bases; nucleotides not matched to a gene: 6. This CDR3 spans 15 amino acids. CDR3 DNA: TGCGCCAGCAGCCACCCGGGACAGGGGGCCGGTGAAGCTTTCTTT. This codes for CASSHPGQGAGEAFF.

The chain employs TRBV5-1 and TRBJ1-6; 7 bases line up with TRBD1. CDR3 size: 15 residues. The J segment lost 6 bases and the V segment lost 0 bases, leaving 3 bases of the junction unmatched. The germline CDR1 and CDR2 sequences are SGHRS and YFSETQ. CDR3 sequence reads: CASSLVSGGNSPLHF. In DNA, the CDR3 is TGCGCCAGCAGCTTGGTATCAGGGGGTAATTCACCCCTCCACTTT.

This rearrangement joins TRBV7-8 to TRBJ2-5; possibly TRBD2 for D (6 bases). The CDR3 extends over 15 amino acids. V lost 3 bases, J lost 7 bases, and 18 bases lay in between. CDR1 SGHVS and CDR2 FQNEAQ come from the germline V gene. CDR3 amino acids: CASSLRDSPPGTQYF. DNA for the CDR3: TGTGCCAGCAGCTTGAGGGACTCCCCGCCAGGGACCCAGTACTTC.

The chain has TRBV7-3 and TRBJ1-1, with D possibly being TRBD1 (5 bases). CDR1 and CDR2 (germline): SGHTA, FQGTGA. V lost 3 bases and J lost 5, with 10 bases in between. The length of the CDR3 is 13 residues. The CDR3 bases are TGTGCCAGCAGCTTCGAGGGGAGGACTGAAGCTTTCTTT. It encodes CASSFEGRTEAFF.

This chain links TRBV6-1 with TRBJ2-3, with D perhaps matching TRBD2 (6 bases). CDR1 is MNHNS, CDR2 SASEGT, per germline. This CDR3 has 14 amino acids. Trimming stripped 8 bases from V and 1 base from J, with 13 bases between. CDR3 bases: TGTGCCAGCTCGGGGTTAGCGGGCACAGATACGCAGTATTTT. It encodes CASSGLAGTDTQYF.

Only one count was recorded for this clone. The V and J genes are TRBV7-2 and TRBJ2-7; 8 bases are shared with TRBD2. Germline assignment: CDR1 SGHTA and CDR2 FQGNSA. CDR3 length: 14 amino acids. The J segment lost 4 bases and the V segment lost 5 bases, leaving 7 bases of the junction unmatched. The CDR3 is CASSTGLVEYEQYF. Here the CDR3 DNA reads TGTGCCAGCAGCACGGGACTAGTGGAGTACGAGCAGTACTTC.

The genes are TRBV6-1 and TRBJ2-5; D gene unclear. The germline V and J ends were trimmed by 0 bases and 2 bases, with 13 bases remaining between them. From germline, CDR1 is MNHNS and CDR2 SASEGT. CDR3 size: 16 residues. CDR3 loop: CASSEAGSPQQETQYF. CDR3 nucleotide sequence: TGTGCCAGCAGTGAAGCGGGGTCGCCGCAGCAAGAGACCCAGTACTTC.

The V gene is TRBV18, the J gene TRBJ2-6, with TRBD1 matching over 10 bases. The CDR3 is made up of 18 amino acids. Germline-derived CDR1 and CDR2 are KGHSH and LQKENI. The trim removed 5 bases at V and 0 bases at J, leaving 7 bases unmatched. CDR3 nucleotides: TGTGCCAGCTCAACCCGGGACAGGGGCAGCTCTGGGGCCAACGTCCTGACTTTC. Its protein product is CASSTRDRGSSGANVLTF. The variable domain in full, with the rest retrieved from reference TRBV18 and TRBJ2-6, is NAGVMQNPRHLVRRRGQEARLRCSPMKGHSHVYWYRQLPEEGLKFMVYLQKENIIDESGMPKERFSAEFPKEGPSILRIQQVVRGDSAAYFCASSTRDRGSSGANVLTFGAGSRLTVL.

V and J are TRBV7-2 and TRBJ2-7; D possibly matches TRBD1 or TRBD2 (7 bases each). The CDR3 loop spans 14 amino acids. In germline, CDR1 is SGHTA, CDR2 FQGNSA. V dropped 5 bases and J dropped 5 bases, with 16 bases sitting between them. Written as DNA, the CDR3 is TGTGCCAGCAGCCCAGGGGGACTATTACACGAGCAGTACTTC. This codes for CASSPGGLLHEQYF.

The rearrangement links TRBV21-1 to TRBJ2-1; the table calls TRBD2, which could not be checked here. TRBV21-1 is an annotated pseudogene. This CDR3 has 20 residues. The CDR3 sequence is CASSKDRLAGGFSSYNEQFF. The CDR3 DNA follows: TGTGCCAGCAGCAAAGACAGACTAGCGGGGGGGTTTAGCTCCTACAATGAGCAGTTCTTC.

V is TRBV7-2 and J is TRBJ2-3; TRBD2 is a possible D gene (5 bases). CDR3 length: 14 amino acids. V dropped 5 bases and J dropped 3 bases, with 12 bases sitting between them. Germline lookup yields CDR1 SGHTA and CDR2 FQGNSA. The CDR3: CASSPDRRTDTQYF. Written as DNA, the CDR3 is TGTGCCAGCAGCCCAGATCGGAGGACAGATACGCAGTATTTT.

The chain is built from TRBV11-2 and TRBJ2-3; 10 bases agree with TRBD2. After removal of 1 base from V and 2 bases from J, the junction contained 3 bases not matched to a gene. This CDR3 is 16 amino acids long. From germline, CDR1 is SGHAT and CDR2 FQNNGV. The CDR3 sequence: CASSLASGGDTDTQYF. CDR3 coding DNA: TGTGCCAGCAGCTTAGCGAGCGGGGGGGACACAGATACGCAGTATTTT.

The chain links TRBV2 to TRBJ2-1; unclear D gene. The CDR3 loop spans 13 amino acids. V dropped 5 bases and J dropped 9 bases, with 14 bases sitting between them. Germline V gene data show CDR1 as SNHLY and CDR2 as FYNNEI. The CDR3 DNA follows: TGTGCCAGCAGTCCCGACCGGTGGAGTGAGCAGTTCTTC. This gives the protein CASSPDRWSEQFF. Filled out from reference TRBV2 and TRBJ2-1, the complete variable domain reads EPEVTQTPSHQVTQMGQEVILRCVPISNHLYFYWYRQILGQKVEFLVSFYNNEISEKSEIFDDQFSVERPDGSNFTLKIRSTKLEDSAMYFCASSPDRWSEQFFGPGTRLTVL.